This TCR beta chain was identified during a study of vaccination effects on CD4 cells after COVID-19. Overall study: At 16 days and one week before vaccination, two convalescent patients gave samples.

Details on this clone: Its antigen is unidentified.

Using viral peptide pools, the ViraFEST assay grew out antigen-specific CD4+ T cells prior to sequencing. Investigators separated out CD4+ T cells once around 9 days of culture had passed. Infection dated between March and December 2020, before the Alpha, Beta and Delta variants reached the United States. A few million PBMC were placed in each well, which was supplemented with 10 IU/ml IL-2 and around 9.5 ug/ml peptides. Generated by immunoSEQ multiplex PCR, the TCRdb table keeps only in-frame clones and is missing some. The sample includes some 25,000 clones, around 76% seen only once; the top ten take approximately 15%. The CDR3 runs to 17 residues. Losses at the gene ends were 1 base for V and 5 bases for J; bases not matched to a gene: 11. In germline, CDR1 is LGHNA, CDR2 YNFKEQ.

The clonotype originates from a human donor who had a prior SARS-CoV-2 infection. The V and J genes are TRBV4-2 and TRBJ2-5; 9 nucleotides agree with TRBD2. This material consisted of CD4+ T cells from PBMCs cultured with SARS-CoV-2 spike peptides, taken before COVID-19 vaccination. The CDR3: CASSQVRAGGPGETQYF. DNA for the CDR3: TGTGCCAGCAGCCAAGTCAGGGCGGGAGGGCCTGGGGAGACCCAGTACTTC.